This T cell receptor (beta chain) was profiled in a study of cytomegalovirus exposure and HLA in healthy donors. General study findings and limits: TRBV6-2, TRBV6-3 and other indistinguishable V segments were excluded. Most sequenced TCRs were rare (though some public TCRs occurred in many donors). In vitro assays verified that a few CMV-associated chains recognized CMV antigens specifically.

As regards this clone: Antigen: not known.

The CDR3 is 15 amino acids. Germline V lookup: CDR1 SGHVS, CDR2 FQNEAQ. Trimming removed 4 bases from V and 1 base from J, with 13 bases in between. Primers: 60 Vbeta forward and 13 Jbeta reverse. Only in-frame clones appear in the TCRdb table, and some are missing; sequencing was by immunoSEQ multiplex PCR. The repertoire holds 180,000 or so clones, with around 85% as singletons. The sample comprised PBMCs. The TCR originated in a young man in good health and CMV-seropositive. The chain combines TRBV7-8 with TRBJ2-5, with a tentative D call TRBD2 (7 bases). The CDR3 coding sequence is TGTGCCAGCAGCTCGGGGGGCAGTGCCCAAGAGACCCAGTACTTC. Its protein product is CASSSGGSAQETQYF.